This T cell receptor beta chain was identified in a study of blood T cell repertoires in COVID-19. Study-level information: Samples representing acute and convalescent COVID-19 were sourced from the United States, Italy and Spain. PBMCs, B-cell-depleted T cells, or T cells provided the cDNA or gDNA that made up the material.

In the source study's methods: Estimation of nucleated cell counts relied on the amplification of reference gene primers. Clones were read by immunoSEQ multiplex PCR, and TCRdb kept only the in-frame ones, dropping some. That table gives V, J and clone size, and the DNA gave D and trimming. The table has 50,000 to 55,000 clones, 80% to 90% seen once. This CDR3 has 14 residues. The junction had 6 bases not matched to a gene; V was cut back by 6 bases and J by 0 bases. Germline lookup yields CDR1 SGHRS and CDR2 YFSETQ. This clone was observed a handful of times. Sequencing was performed on peripheral blood. The J gene is TRBJ2-7, the V gene TRBV5-1, with 7 bases identical to TRBD1. The TCR was taken from a man older than 75 with acute or convalescent COVID-19. CDR3 region: CASTTRQGSYEQYF. For the CDR3, the DNA is TGCGCCAGCACGACCCGACAGGGCTCCTACGAGCAGTACTTC.